These 15 T cell receptor beta chains were sequenced from one sample in a study of CD8 T cells in ankylosing spondylitis (dated by TCRdb to 2015 to 2018). The library was produced with 5' RACE. Instrument used: Illumina HiSeq 2500. In TCRdb, the public reads were trimmed at Q25 with fastp and aligned with MiXCR, with productive beta chains retained. Identical CDR3 protein sequences are pooled into one entry, listed with their most common genes and DNA. The table for this sample lists just over 150,000 distinct CDR3 sequences; 15% to 20% of them were counted only once. The top ten constitute over 7.5% of the sample. Sequencing was carried out using blood, either unsorted or a sorted T cell fraction (not recorded which). Receptors were obtained from a male donor with ankylosing spondylitis or in good health (not recorded which).

The rearrangement joins TRBV27 to TRBJ1-6; D unclear. Germline V gene data show CDR1 as MNHEY and CDR2 as SMNVEV (reference sequence). This CDR3 contains 16 residues. Trimming shortened V by 4 bases and J by 0 bases, and 10 bases separated the two germline ends. CDR3 nucleotide sequence: TGTGCCAGCAGTTCGGGCGGACGCTCCTATAATTCACCCCTCCACTTT. Protein product: CASSSGGRSYNSPLHF.

This clonotype was counted only a few times. The CDR3 DNA sequence: TGCGCCAGCAGCCAAGCACTTTCGTTCTACTACGAGCAGTACTTC. Protein sequence: CASSQALSFYYEQYF. The rearrangement uses TRBV4-1 and TRBJ2-7; D is unclear. The CDR3 spans 15 residues. Trimming pared 1 base from V and 3 bases from J, leaving 13 bases between. Germline V CDR1 and CDR2: MGHRA, YSYEKL.

This clonotype occurred a few times. This chain connects TRBV7-2 to TRBJ2-2; the match to TRBD1 covers 7 bases. This CDR3 is built from 16 residues. Trimming took 2 bases from V and 7 from J; bases not matched to a gene: 10. CDR1 SGHTA and CDR2 FQGNSA come from the germline V gene. The CDR3 coding sequence is TGTGCCAGCAGCTTAATGACAGGGTCGGTTAACGGGGAGCTGTTTTTT. It is translated as CASSLMTGSVNGELFF.

V gene TRBV3-1 combines with J gene TRBJ2-2; D unclear. The V end was cut by 8 bases, the J end by 6 bases, with 25 bases between. The germline V gene has CDR1 LGHDT and CDR2 YNNKEL (reference sequence). The CDR3 covers 17 residues. The CDR3 spells CASSLIALGNLAGELFF. CDR3 nucleotides: TGTGCCAGCTCCCTCATCGCCCTGGGGAATTTGGCCGGGGAGCTGTTTTTT.

This clonotype came up many times. The rearrangement uses TRBV10-3 and TRBJ2-3; maybe TRBD2 (5 bases). Per germline, CDR1 ENHRY and CDR2 SYGVKD. Deletions cut 10 bases from V and 0 bases from J, with 17 bases between. The CDR3 spans 15 residues. The DNA for the CDR3 is TGTGCCAGCACCTGGGCGGGTAGTAGCACAGATACGCAGTATTTT. Translating gives CASTWAGSSTDTQYF.

The chain links TRBV18 to TRBJ2-5; D unresolved. The CDR3 extends over 14 amino acids. The germline gives CDR1 KGHSH, CDR2 LQKENI. With 1 base removed from V and 5 bases from J, the gap between germline ends came to 11 bases. The DNA for the CDR3 is TGTGCCAGCTCACCACGAAGCCCCCGTGAGACCCAGTACTTC. It specifies CASSPRSPRETQYF.

This clonotype was detected ten times or more. The rearrangement uses TRBV5-6 and TRBJ2-7, with D maybe TRBD1 (5 bases). The CDR3 consists of 15 residues. V was shortened by 6 bases and J by 3 bases, with 19 bases between the two germline ends. Germline assignment: CDR1 SGHDT and CDR2 YYEEEE. CDR3 sequence reads: CASTVSGNSIYEQYF. CDR3 in DNA: TGTGCCAGCACAGTCTCAGGGAACAGCATCTACGAGCAGTACTTC.

This clonotype occurred a few times. This chain links TRBV5-6 with TRBJ1-1; D is ambiguous. V was shortened by 4 bases and J by 11 bases, with 15 bases between the two germline ends. This CDR3 spans 12 amino acids. Per the germline V gene, CDR1 is SGHDT and CDR2 is YYEEEE. CDR3 amino acids: CASSPTGKLAFF. In DNA form, the CDR3 reads TGTGCCAGCAGCCCCACCGGTAAATTGGCTTTCTTT.

This clonotype was seen at least ten times. The chain couples TRBV7-3 to TRBJ1-4; possibly TRBD1 for D (6 bases). This CDR3 region has 14 residues. Trimming pared 4 bases from V and 7 bases from J, leaving 13 bases between. The V gene's germline CDR1 is SGHTA and CDR2 FQGTGA. The CDR3 coding sequence is TGTGCCAGCAGCTCCCTTGAGGGGGGTGAAAAACTGTTTTTT. This encodes CASSSLEGGEKLFF.

The rearrangement uses TRBV19 and TRBJ2-1; TRBD1 or TRBD2 may be the D gene (5 bases each). The V gene lost 0 bases and the J gene lost 8 bases, with 14 bases spanning the gap. The CDR3 loop spans 15 amino acids. CDR1 is LNHDA and CDR2 is SQIVND in the germline V gene (reference sequence). CDR3: CASSIDGQGGYEQFF. CDR3 nucleotides: TGTGCCAGTAGTATAGATGGACAAGGAGGCTATGAGCAGTTCTTC.

This clonotype appeared many times. CDR3 residues: CSIGQPFSYEQYF. The DNA of the CDR3 is TGCAGCATTGGACAGCCATTTTCCTACGAGCAGTACTTC. V gene TRBV29-1 combines with J gene TRBJ2-7; a possible D gene is TRBD1 (6 bases). Germline loops: CDR1 SQVTM, CDR2 ANQGSEA. This CDR3 region has 13 residues. V was clipped by 8 bases and J by 1 base, with 15 bases between them.

This clonotype has only a few counts. The chain links TRBV28 to TRBJ1-1; TRBD1 aligns across 7 bases. The CDR3 sequence is 13 residues long. Germline values: CDR1 MDHEN, CDR2 SYDVKM. J gave up 10 bases and V 5 bases, and 10 bases lay outside the gene matches. CDR3 DNA sequence: TGTGCCAGCAGTGAGCCCGACAGGGTAAGAGCTTTCTTT. Translation: CASSEPDRVRAFF.

The V gene is TRBV20-1, the J gene TRBJ1-4; no firm D call. Per germline, CDR1 DFQATT and CDR2 SNEGSKA (reference sequence). Trimming removed 3 bases at V and 5 bases at J, with 13 bases between. The CDR3 is made up of 14 amino acids. CDR3 bases: TGCAGTGCTAGTTTGTCGGGCTTCAATGAAAAACTGTTTTTT. This sequence encodes CSASLSGFNEKLFF.

The chain has TRBV9 and TRBJ1-1, with D possibly matching TRBD1 (5 bases). Germline CDR1 and CDR2: SGDLS and YYNGEE. Trimming removed 4 bases from V and 0 bases from J, with 7 bases in between. CDR3 length: 13 amino acids. CDR3 DNA: TGTGCCAGCAGCCAGACAGTGAACACTGAAGCTTTCTTT. Its translation: CASSQTVNTEAFF.

The rearrangement joins TRBV10-3 to TRBJ2-1; the D gene is possibly TRBD2 (5 bases). Germline V gene data show CDR1 as ENHRY and CDR2 as SYGVKD. V shed 0 bases and J shed 5 bases, with 14 bases lying between them. The CDR3 has 16 amino acids. The CDR3 nucleotides are TGTGCCATCAGTGAGTCGCGGCGGGTACGGGACAATGAGCAGTTCTTC. Its protein is CAISESRRVRDNEQFF.